The following is a T cell receptor beta chain sequence with its context. Its target is not known. Some clones are missing from TCRdb's copy, which holds only in-frame ones; the method was immunoSEQ multiplex PCR. Among under 850,000 clones listed, roughly 72% were seen once. This entry is derived from a study of shared clonotypes between healthy human individuals. Germline values: CDR1 MNHNS, CDR2 SASEGT. The CDR3 is 13 residues long. V was pared by 5 bases and J by 7 bases, with 6 bases of the junction left unmatched. Regarding the study as a whole: Non-shared clonotypes had lower generation probabilities than those shared by all four donors. Clonotypes that were shared across a handful of donors made up roughly 5% of naive CD4 clonotypes.

This chain connects TRBV6-1 to TRBJ2-5, with 8 bases identical to TRBD2. Material for sequencing was memory CD4+ T cells sorted from blood. Subset noted: CD45RA-negative fraction. This receptor was identified in a woman aged 30 to 39 in good health. CDR3 nucleotides: TGTGCCAGCAGTCCGGGACTAGGTGCGACCCAGTACTTC. Amino acids: CASSPGLGATQYF.